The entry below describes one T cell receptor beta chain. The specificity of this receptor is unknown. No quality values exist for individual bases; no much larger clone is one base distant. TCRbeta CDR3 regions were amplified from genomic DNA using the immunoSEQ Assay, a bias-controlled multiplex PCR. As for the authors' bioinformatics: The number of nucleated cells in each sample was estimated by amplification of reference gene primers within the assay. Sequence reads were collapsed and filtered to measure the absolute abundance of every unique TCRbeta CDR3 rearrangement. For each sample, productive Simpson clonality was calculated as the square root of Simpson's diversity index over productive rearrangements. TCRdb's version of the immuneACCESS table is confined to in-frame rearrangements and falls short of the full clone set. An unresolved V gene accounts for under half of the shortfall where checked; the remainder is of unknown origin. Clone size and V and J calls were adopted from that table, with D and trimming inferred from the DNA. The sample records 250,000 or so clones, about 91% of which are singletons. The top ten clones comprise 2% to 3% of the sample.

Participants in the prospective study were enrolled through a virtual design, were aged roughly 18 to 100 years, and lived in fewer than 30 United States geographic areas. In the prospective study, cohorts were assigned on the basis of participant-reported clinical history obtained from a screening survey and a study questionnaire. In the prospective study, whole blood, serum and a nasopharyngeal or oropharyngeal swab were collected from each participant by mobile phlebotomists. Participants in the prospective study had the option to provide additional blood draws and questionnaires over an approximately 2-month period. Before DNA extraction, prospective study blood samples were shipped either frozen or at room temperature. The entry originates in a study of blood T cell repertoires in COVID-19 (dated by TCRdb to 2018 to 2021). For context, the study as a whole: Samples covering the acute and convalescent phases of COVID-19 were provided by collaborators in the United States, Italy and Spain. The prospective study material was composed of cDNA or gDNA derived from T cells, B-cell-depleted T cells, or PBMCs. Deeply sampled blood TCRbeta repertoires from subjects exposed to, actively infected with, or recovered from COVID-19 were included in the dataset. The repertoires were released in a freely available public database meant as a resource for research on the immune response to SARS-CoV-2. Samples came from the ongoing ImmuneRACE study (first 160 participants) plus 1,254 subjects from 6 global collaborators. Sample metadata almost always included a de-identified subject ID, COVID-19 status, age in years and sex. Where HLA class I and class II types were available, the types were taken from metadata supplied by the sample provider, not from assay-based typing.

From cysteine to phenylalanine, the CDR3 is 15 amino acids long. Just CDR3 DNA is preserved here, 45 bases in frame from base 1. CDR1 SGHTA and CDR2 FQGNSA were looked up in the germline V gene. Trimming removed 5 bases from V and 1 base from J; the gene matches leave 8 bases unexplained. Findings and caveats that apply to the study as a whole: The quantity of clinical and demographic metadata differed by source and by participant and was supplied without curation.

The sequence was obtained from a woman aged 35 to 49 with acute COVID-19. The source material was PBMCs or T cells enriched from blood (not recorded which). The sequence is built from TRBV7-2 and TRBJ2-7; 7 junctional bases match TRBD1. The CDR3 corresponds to CASSPQPTGSYEQYF. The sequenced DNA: TGTGCCAGCAGCCCCCAACCGACAGGGTCCTACGAGCAGTACTTC. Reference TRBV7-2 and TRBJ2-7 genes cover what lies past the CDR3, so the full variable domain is GAGVSQSPSNKVTEKGKDVELRCDPISGHTALYWYRQSLGQGLEFLIYFQGNSAPDKSGLPSDRFSAERTGGSVSTLTIQRTQQEDSAVYLCASSPQPTGSYEQYFGPGTRLTVT.